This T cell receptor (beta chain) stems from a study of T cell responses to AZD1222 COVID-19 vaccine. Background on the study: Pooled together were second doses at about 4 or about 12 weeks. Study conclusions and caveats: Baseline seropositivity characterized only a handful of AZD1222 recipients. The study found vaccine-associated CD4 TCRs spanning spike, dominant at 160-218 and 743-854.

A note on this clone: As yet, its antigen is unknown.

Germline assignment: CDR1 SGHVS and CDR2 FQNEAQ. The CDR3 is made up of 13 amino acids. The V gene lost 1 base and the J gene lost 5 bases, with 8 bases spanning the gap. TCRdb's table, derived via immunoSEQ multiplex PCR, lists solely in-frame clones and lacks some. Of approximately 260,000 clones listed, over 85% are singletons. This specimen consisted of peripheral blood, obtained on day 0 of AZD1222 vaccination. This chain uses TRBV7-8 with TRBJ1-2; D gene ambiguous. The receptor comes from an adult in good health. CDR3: CASSLGGNYGYTF. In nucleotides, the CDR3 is TGTGCCAGCAGCTTAGGGGGAAATTATGGCTACACCTTC.